This entry is about one T cell receptor beta chain. Its matching antigen is unknown. The data derive from a study of cytomegalovirus exposure and HLA in healthy donors. Study-wide findings and caveats: Several of the most significant clusters were apparently associated with common viral pathogens in a later analysis.

In the PCR, 60 Vbeta and 13 Jbeta primers were used. Here immunoSEQ multiplex PCR was the method, and the copy in TCRdb shows in-frame clones only, minus some. There are about 140,000 clones in the sample; approximately 82% occur only once, and 1.5% to 2.5% lies in the top ten. The sequenced sample was PBMCs. The TCR comes from a woman aged 40 to 55 in good health and CMV-seronegative.

This CDR3 reads CASSLAGQWDSGGQPQHF. CDR3 in DNA: TGTGCCAGCAGCTTAGCGGGGCAGTGGGACAGTGGCGGGCAGCCCCAGCATTTT. The V gene is TRBV7-9, the J gene TRBJ1-5; 7 bases agree with TRBD1. Germline lookup yields CDR1 SEHNR and CDR2 FQNEAQ (reference sequence). The CDR3 is made up of 18 amino acids. The V gene end was trimmed by 0 bases and the J gene end by 7 bases; junction bases not matched to a gene: 15.